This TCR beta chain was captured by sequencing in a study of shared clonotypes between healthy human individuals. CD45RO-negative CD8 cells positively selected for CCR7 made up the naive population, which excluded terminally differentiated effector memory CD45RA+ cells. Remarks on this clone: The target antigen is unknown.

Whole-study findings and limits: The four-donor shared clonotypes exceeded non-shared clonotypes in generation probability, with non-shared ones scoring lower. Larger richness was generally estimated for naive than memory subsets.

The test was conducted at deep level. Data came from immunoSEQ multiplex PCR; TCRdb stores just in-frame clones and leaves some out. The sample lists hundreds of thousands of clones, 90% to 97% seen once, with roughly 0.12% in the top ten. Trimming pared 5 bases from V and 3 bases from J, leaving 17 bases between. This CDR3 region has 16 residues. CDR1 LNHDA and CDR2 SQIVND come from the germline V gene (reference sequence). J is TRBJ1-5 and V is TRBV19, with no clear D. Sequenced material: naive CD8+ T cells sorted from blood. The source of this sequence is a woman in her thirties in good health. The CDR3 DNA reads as TGTGCCAGTAGTGTCCAGGTTCCCCCCCACAATCAGCCCCAGCATTTT. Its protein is CASSVQVPPHNQPQHF.